This T cell receptor beta chain is drawn from a study of cytomegalovirus exposure and HLA in healthy donors. Turning to this clone: What it binds is unknown.

Researchers ran the PCR with 60 Vbeta and 13 Jbeta primers. Method: immunoSEQ multiplex PCR; TCRdb's copy keeps in-frame clones and lacks some. The sample includes 160,000 or so clones, more than 65% of them seen just once. Study-wide points: A missense DCLRE1C variant was associated with V- and J-gene trimming of TCR beta chains in a later analysis, and an independent cohort replicated the association. Fewer N-insertions (relative to the roughly 670-donor mean) were reportedly seen in an Asian-associated ancestry cluster in a later analysis. Reports described diagnosis of cytomegalovirus status by the classifier as highly specific and sensitive. Accurate prediction of HLA-A and HLA-B alleles (for most subjects) was reportedly achieved from TCR beta sequences.

V lost 1 base to trimming and J lost 3 bases; unmatched junction nucleotides: 10. This CDR3 comprises 17 residues. Germline CDR1 SGHNT, CDR2 YENEEA. The V gene is TRBV11-3, the J gene TRBJ2-5; 8 nucleotides match TRBD2. The receptor was isolated from a woman aged 45-60 years in good health and CMV-seronegative. The sample consisted of PBMCs. CDR3 nucleotides: TGTGCCAGCAGCTTAGTGGGCACGGGAGGGTGGGAAGAGACCCAGTACTTC. Residues: CASSLVGTGGWEETQYF.